A single sample is the source of the 26 T cell receptor beta chains below, sequenced in a study of shared clonotypes between healthy human individuals. Repertoires were generated with immunoSEQ multiplex PCR, while TCRdb's copy carries only in-frame clones and drops some. The sample holds approximately 940,000 clones, around 80% seen once. Sequencing was done on a sample of memory CD4+ T cells sorted from blood. Subset here: CD45RA-negative fraction. These receptors originate from a young man in good health.

V gene TRBV4-3 combines with J gene TRBJ2-2, with D unclear. Germline CDR1 reads LGHNA; CDR2 reads YSLEER. The CDR3 length is 13 residues. Trimming shortened V by 1 base and J by 8 bases, and 8 bases separated the two germline ends. CDR3 residues: CASSQGGRGELFF. In DNA form, the CDR3 reads TGCGCCAGCAGCCAAGGGGGAAGGGGGGAGCTGTTTTTT.

Regarding this clone: Being one base from a much bigger clone, this may be a read error. The sample carries other DNA sequences with the same CDR3. The chain recombines TRBV28 with TRBJ1-2, with D hard to call. Trimming left V 6 bases short and J 3 bases short, with 2 bases between. The CDR3 covers 10 residues. Germline CDR1 is MDHEN and CDR2 is SYDVKM. CDR3 DNA: TGTGCCAGCAGCGACTATGGCTACACCTTC. Protein product: CASSDYGYTF.

The chain joins TRBV4-1 to TRBJ1-2, with D unclear. The CDR3 length is 17 residues. V was cut by 5 bases and J by 1 base, with 20 bases left in between. The germline V gene encodes CDR1 MGHRA and CDR2 YSYEKL. CDR3 nucleotides: TGCGCCAGCAGCGACCGGACGGCGAAGAAATTTAACTATGGCTACACCTTC. Amino acids: CASSDRTAKKFNYGYTF.

The V call is TRBV5-1, the J call TRBJ2-5, with 8 nucleotides matching TRBD2. The CDR3 totals 15 residues. Germline CDR1 SGHRS, CDR2 YFSETQ. After removal of 4 bases from V and 4 bases from J, the junction contained 9 bases not matched to a gene. The CDR3 protein is CASSTYRGGGETQYF. CDR3 nucleotide sequence: TGCGCCAGCAGCACATATCGGGGGGGCGGAGAGACCCAGTACTTC.

V gene TRBV5-8 combines with J gene TRBJ1-5; D ambiguous. V shed 3 bases and J shed 7 bases, with 5 bases lying between them. Germline CDR1 SGHTS, CDR2 YDEGEE. The CDR3 runs to 11 residues. This chain's CDR3 is CASSSGQPQHF. The CDR3 nucleotides read TGTGCCAGCAGCTCGGGCCAGCCCCAGCATTTT. Variable domain in full (rest from reference TRBV5-8 and TRBJ1-5): EAGVTQSPTHLIKTRGQQATLRCSPISGHTSVYWYQQALGLGLQFLLWYDEGEERNRGNFPPRFSGRQFPNYSSELNVNALELEDSALYLCASSSGQPQHFGDGTRLSIL.

In this sample, this clone turned up many times. The chain has TRBV5-1 and TRBJ2-5; D not certain. With 0 bases removed from V and 7 bases from J, the gap between germline ends came to 10 bases. CDR3 length: 13 amino acids. CDR1 is SGHRS and CDR2 is YFSETQ in the germline V gene. CDR3 sequence reads: CASSLEVSGTQYF. The CDR3 coding sequence is TGCGCCAGCAGCTTGGAAGTCTCAGGGACCCAGTACTTC.

The CDR3 DNA is TGTGCCAGCAGCGCCGGACTAGGCGGGGAAAAGACCCAGTACTTC. This translates into CASSAGLGGEKTQYF. The chain has TRBV2 and TRBJ2-5; 7 bases are a match to TRBD2. V shed 6 bases, J shed 6 bases, and the junction held 13 bases outside the gene matches. Germline V gives CDR1 SNHLY, CDR2 FYNNEI. The CDR3 loop spans 15 amino acids.

The chain joins TRBV6-1 to TRBJ1-5; no definite D call. Germline lookup yields CDR1 MNHNS and CDR2 SASEGT. This CDR3 region has 13 residues. V was trimmed by 6 bases and J by 0 bases, leaving 6 bases between them. DNA for the CDR3: TGTGCCAGCAGGGACCTTAGCAATCAGCCCCAGCATTTT. This encodes CASRDLSNQPQHF.

This clone came up once. CDR3 residues: CASSARGQSPLHF. In nucleotides, the CDR3 is TGTGCCAGCAGCGCCCGGGGCCAATCACCCCTCCACTTT. V is TRBV11-2 and J is TRBJ1-6; possible D gene TRBD1, 5 bases. In germline, CDR1 is SGHAT, CDR2 FQNNGV. V was trimmed by 5 bases and J by 10 bases, leaving 12 bases between them. This CDR3 is 13 amino acids long.

The J gene is TRBJ2-3, the V gene TRBV5-7, with D perhaps being TRBD1 or TRBD2 (5 bases each). TRBV5-7 is an ORF; its function is uncertain. Trimming pared 1 base from V and 4 bases from J, leaving 22 bases between. The CDR3 has 18 residues. CDR3 protein: CASSLNYEGRGDADTQYF. CDR3 DNA sequence: TGTGCCAGCAGCTTGAATTATGAGGGTCGTGGGGACGCAGATACGCAGTATTTT.

In the case of this clone: The sample carries other DNA sequences with the same CDR3. The V call is TRBV19, the J call TRBJ1-5; D not resolved. V lost 0 bases, J lost 6 bases, and 6 bases lay in between. The CDR3 length is 13 residues. Germline V gives CDR1 LNHDA, CDR2 SQIVND (reference sequence). The CDR3, as DNA: TGTGCCAGTAGTATAGATCGGGGTCAGCCCCAGCATTTT. Its translation is CASSIDRGQPQHF. The whole variable domain, filled in from reference TRBV19 and TRBJ1-5, reads DGGITQSPKYLFRKEGQNVTLSCEQNLNHDAMYWYRQDPGQGLRLIYYSQIVNDFQKGDIAEGYSVSREKKESFPLTVTSAQKNPTAFYLCASSIDRGQPQHFGDGTRLSIL.

The genes are TRBV5-1 and TRBJ2-5, with D possibly being TRBD2 (6 bases). The V and J ends lost 2 bases and 9 bases respectively, with 17 bases between them. Germline V gives CDR1 SGHRS, CDR2 YFSETQ. The CDR3 totals 14 residues. DNA for the CDR3: TGCGCCAGCAGCTTTACCGGGACGACGGGGGCCCAGTACTTC. Amino acid sequence: CASSFTGTTGAQYF.

V gene TRBV29-1 combines with J gene TRBJ1-3; D gene unclear. The CDR3 runs 11 residues. Trimming cost V 5 bases and J 0 bases, with 2 bases left between them. The germline CDR1 and CDR2 sequences are SQVTM and ANQGSEA. The DNA for the CDR3 is TGCAGCGTTATCTCTGGAAACACCATATATTTT. Translating it yields CSVISGNTIYF.

This rearrangement joins TRBV10-2 to TRBJ1-1; TRBD1 agrees at 7 bases. J lost 7 bases, V lost 6 bases, and 11 bases had no gene match. Germline loops: CDR1 WSHSY, CDR2 SAAADI. CDR3 size: 14 residues. The CDR3 sequence: CASSPGTDSLEAFF. The CDR3 region has the DNA TGCGCCAGCAGCCCGGGGACAGATAGTCTTGAAGCTTTCTTT.

This clone was found a few times. V is TRBV7-9 and J is TRBJ2-7; D is perhaps TRBD2 (6 bases). CDR1 and CDR2 (germline): SEHNR, FQNEAQ (reference sequence). The CDR3 is made up of 13 amino acids. Trimming removed 0 bases from V and 8 bases from J, with 11 bases in between. In DNA, the CDR3 is TGTGCCAGCAGCTTAGCTGAAGGGAGGAAGCAGTACTTC. This encodes CASSLAEGRKQYF.

The chain has TRBV10-1 and TRBJ2-7, with unresolved D. From germline, CDR1 is WNHNN and CDR2 SYGVQD (reference sequence). This CDR3 has 12 residues. With 0 bases removed from V and 8 bases from J, the gap between germline ends came to 8 bases. The CDR3 protein is CASSESRSKQYF. In DNA form, the CDR3 reads TGCGCCAGCAGTGAGTCGCGATCTAAGCAGTACTTC.

The chain recombines TRBV30 with TRBJ1-6; TRBD1 agrees at 7 bases. Per the germline V gene, CDR1 is GTSNPN and CDR2 is SVGIG (reference sequence). Unmatched junction bases numbered 19, after V lost 6 bases and J lost 14 bases. CDR3 size: 15 residues. This chain's CDR3 is CACETGLLRVATLHF. Written as DNA, the CDR3 is TGTGCCTGCGAGACAGGGTTACTCCGAGTAGCAACCCTCCACTTT.

This clone was found once. The same CDR3 can be traced to other DNA sequences in this sample. This chain connects TRBV5-1 to TRBJ1-5; D is perhaps TRBD1 (5 bases). Per the germline V gene, CDR1 is SGHRS and CDR2 is YFSETQ. The CDR3 totals 14 residues. V lost 4 bases, J lost 3 bases, and 11 bases lay in between. The CDR3 region has the DNA TGCGCCAGCAGCCCCGGGACTGACAATCAGCCCCAGCATTTT. It yields the protein CASSPGTDNQPQHF.

The CDR3 coding sequence is TGTGCCAGCAGCTCGGGCAGGGGGCATACGGATACGCAGTATTTT. Residues: CASSSGRGHTDTQYF. The genes are TRBV2 and TRBJ2-3, with 8 positions matching TRBD1. Germline V gene data show CDR1 as SNHLY and CDR2 as FYNNEI. J was trimmed by 6 bases and V by 6 bases; bases with no gene match: 11. This CDR3 is 15 amino acids long. Complete variable domain (other parts from reference TRBV2 and TRBJ2-3): EPEVTQTPSHQVTQMGQEVILRCVPISNHLYFYWYRQILGQKVEFLVSFYNNEISEKSEIFDDQFSVERPDGSNFTLKIRSTKLEDSAMYFCASSSGRGHTDTQYFGPGTRLTVL.

The chain has TRBV23-1 and TRBJ1-1; a weak D match, TRBD1 (5 bases). TRBV23-1 is placed among ORFs of uncertain function. The CDR3 has 12 amino acids. V dropped 4 bases and J dropped 11 bases, with 14 bases sitting between them. DNA for the CDR3: TGCGCCAGCAGTCCGGACAAGCCTCAGGCTTTCTTT. Translating it yields CASSPDKPQAFF.

The gene calls are TRBV5-6 and TRBJ2-1; the match to TRBD1 covers 8 bases. Trimming removed 3 bases from V and 0 bases from J; junction bases left unmatched: 2. This CDR3 region has 15 residues. Germline V lookup: CDR1 SGHDT, CDR2 YYEEEE. The CDR3 sequence is CASSSTGGSYNEQFF. In nucleotides, the CDR3 is TGTGCCAGCAGCTCAACAGGGGGCTCCTACAATGAGCAGTTCTTC.

The genes are TRBV11-2 and TRBJ2-2, with 7 nucleotides matching TRBD2. Germline V lookup: CDR1 SGHAT, CDR2 FQNNGV. V trimming: 5 bases; J trimming: 3 bases; junction bases outside the gene matches: 12. This CDR3 is 17 amino acids long. The chain's CDR3 is CASSPKLGGRDTGELFF. CDR3 DNA sequence: TGTGCCAGCAGCCCCAAATTGGGGGGGAGAGACACCGGGGAGCTGTTTTTT.

This clone was seen a few times. V usage is TRBV6-5 and J usage is TRBJ2-7; D possibly corresponds to TRBD2 (7 bases). Looked up from germline, CDR1 is MNHEY and CDR2 is SVGAGI. V was pared by 2 bases and J by 1 base, with 12 bases between. The CDR3 contains 15 residues. CDR3 loop: CASSYIGGPSYEQYF. CDR3 nucleotides: TGTGCCAGCAGTTACATCGGGGGGCCTTCCTACGAGCAGTACTTC.

On this clone itself: One end of the junction does not line up with germline, which may come from a read error. The rearrangement links TRBV2 to TRBJ2-1; D assignment may be TRBD1 or TRBD2 (6 bases each). CDR1 SNHLY and CDR2 FYNNEI come from the germline V gene. CDR3 length: 14 residues. For the CDR3, the DNA is TGTGCCAGCAATGAACTAGCAAAGGGGGGTGAGCAGTTCTTC. Protein: CASNELAKGGEQFF.

This clone turned up a few times. V and J are TRBV5-4 and TRBJ2-7; 7 bases match TRBD1. CDR1 and CDR2 (germline): SGHNT, YYREEE (reference sequence). After removal of 3 bases from V and 0 bases from J, the junction contained 9 bases not matched to a gene. This CDR3 region has 16 residues. The CDR3 sequence is CASSSTGLLGSYEQYF. The CDR3 nucleotides are TGTGCCAGCAGCTCGACAGGGTTATTAGGCTCCTACGAGCAGTACTTC.

The chain links TRBV5-4 to TRBJ2-2; D is possibly TRBD2 (7 bases). There are 14 residues in the CDR3. V was shortened by 4 bases and J by 6 bases, with 13 bases between the two germline ends. Germline CDR1 and CDR2: SGHNT and YYREEE (reference sequence). CDR3 DNA sequence: TGTGCCAGCAGCCCCGGGGGGCGGGCCGGGGAGCTGTTTTTT. It specifies CASSPGGRAGELFF.